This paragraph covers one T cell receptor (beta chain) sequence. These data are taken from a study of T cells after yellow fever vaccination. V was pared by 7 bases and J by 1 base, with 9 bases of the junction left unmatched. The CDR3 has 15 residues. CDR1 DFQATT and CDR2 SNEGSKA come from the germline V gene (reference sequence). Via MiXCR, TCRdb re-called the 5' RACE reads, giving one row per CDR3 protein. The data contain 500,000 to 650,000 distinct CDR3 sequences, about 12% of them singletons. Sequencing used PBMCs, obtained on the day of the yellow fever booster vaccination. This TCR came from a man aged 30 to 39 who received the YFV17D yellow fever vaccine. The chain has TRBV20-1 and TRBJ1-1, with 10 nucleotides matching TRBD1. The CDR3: CSGEDRGPENTEAFF. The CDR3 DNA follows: TGCAGTGGAGAAGACAGGGGGCCGGAGAACACTGAAGCTTTCTTT.